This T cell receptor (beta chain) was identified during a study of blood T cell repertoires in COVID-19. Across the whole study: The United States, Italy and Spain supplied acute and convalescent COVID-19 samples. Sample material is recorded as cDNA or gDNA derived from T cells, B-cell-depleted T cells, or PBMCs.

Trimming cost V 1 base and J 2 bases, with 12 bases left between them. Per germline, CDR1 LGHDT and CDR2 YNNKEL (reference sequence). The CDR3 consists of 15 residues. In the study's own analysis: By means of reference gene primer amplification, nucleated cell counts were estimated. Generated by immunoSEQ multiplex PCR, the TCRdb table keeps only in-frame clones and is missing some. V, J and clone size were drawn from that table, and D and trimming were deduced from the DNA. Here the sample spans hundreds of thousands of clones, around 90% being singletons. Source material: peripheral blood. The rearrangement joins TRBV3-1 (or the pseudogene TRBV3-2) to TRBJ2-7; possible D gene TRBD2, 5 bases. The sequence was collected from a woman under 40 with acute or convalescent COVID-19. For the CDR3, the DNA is TGTGCCAGCAGCCAAGTCAGCGGAAGCCCCTACGAGCAGTACTTC. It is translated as CASSQVSGSPYEQYF.